This entry features one TCR beta chain sequence. Authors' data handling: Using reference gene primer amplification, nucleated cell counts were estimated. The protocol was immunoSEQ multiplex PCR, while the TCRdb copy is restricted to in-frame clones and leaves out a portion. V, J and clone size derive from that table, while D and trimming were established from the DNA sequence. Of 150,000 to 200,000 clones in the sample, about 80% were seen once. This record comes from a study of blood T cell repertoires in COVID-19. On the study more broadly: The samples span acute and convalescent COVID-19 from the United States, Italy and Spain. Nucleic acid was either cDNA or gDNA, and it came from T cells, B-cell-depleted T cells, or PBMCs.

The germline gives CDR1 LNHDA, CDR2 SQIVND (reference sequence). The CDR3 consists of 12 residues. The V end lost 5 bases, the J end lost 4 bases, and 6 bases lay between the germline ends. The receptor comes from a woman aged 80 or over with acute or convalescent COVID-19. The J gene is TRBJ2-1, the V gene TRBV19, with unresolved D. The sample consisted of peripheral blood. The CDR3 DNA reads as TGTGCCAGTAGTGGCAGTTACAATGAGCAGTTCTTC. It translates to CASSGSYNEQFF.